Here is one TCR beta chain with its context. These data originate in a study of technical replicates of blood from several donors. TCRdb's copy holds only in-frame clones and misses some; the assay was immunoSEQ multiplex PCR. The top ten hold roughly 0.25% of the sample, which has around 75,000 clones, 75% to 95% seen once. Germline-derived CDR1 and CDR2 are SNHLY and FYNNEI. J was trimmed by 5 bases and V by 6 bases; bases with no gene match: 9. The CDR3 has 15 residues. This chain joins TRBV2 and TRBJ1-5; 8 nucleotides agree with TRBD1. The TCR sequence derives from a human donor in good health. Material for sequencing was T cells isolated from PBMCs. The CDR3 region has the DNA TGTGCCAGCAGCGAGGGACAGGCTTCCCATCAGCCCCAGCATTTT. This codes for CASSEGQASHQPQHF.